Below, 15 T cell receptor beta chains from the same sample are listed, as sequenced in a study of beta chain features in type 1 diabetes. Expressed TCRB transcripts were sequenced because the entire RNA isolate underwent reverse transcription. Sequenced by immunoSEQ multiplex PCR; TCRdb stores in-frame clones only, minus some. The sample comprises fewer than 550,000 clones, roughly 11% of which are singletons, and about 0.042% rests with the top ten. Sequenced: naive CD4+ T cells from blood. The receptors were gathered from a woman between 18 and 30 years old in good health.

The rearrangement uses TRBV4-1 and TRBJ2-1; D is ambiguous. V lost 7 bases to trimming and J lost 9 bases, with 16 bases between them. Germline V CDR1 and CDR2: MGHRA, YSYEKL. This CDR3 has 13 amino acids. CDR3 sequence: CASTERTAGEQFF. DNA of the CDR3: TGCGCCAGCACCGAACGCACAGCCGGTGAGCAGTTCTTC.

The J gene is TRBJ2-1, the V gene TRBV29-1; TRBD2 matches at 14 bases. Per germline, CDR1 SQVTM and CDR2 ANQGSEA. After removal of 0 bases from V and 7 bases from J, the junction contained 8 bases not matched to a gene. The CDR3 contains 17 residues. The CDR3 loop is CSVEERTSGGLRNEQFF. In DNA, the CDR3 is TGCAGCGTTGAAGAGAGGACTAGCGGGGGGTTAAGGAATGAGCAGTTCTTC.

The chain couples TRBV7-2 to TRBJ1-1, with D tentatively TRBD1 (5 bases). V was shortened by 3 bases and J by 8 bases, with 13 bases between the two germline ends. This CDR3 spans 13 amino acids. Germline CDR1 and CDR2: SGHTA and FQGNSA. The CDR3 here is CASSFQGDGEAFF. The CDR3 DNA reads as TGTGCCAGCAGCTTTCAGGGTGATGGCGAAGCTTTCTTT. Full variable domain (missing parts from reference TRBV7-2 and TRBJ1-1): GAGVSQSPSNKVTEKGKDVELRCDPISGHTALYWYRQSLGQGLEFLIYFQGNSAPDKSGLPSDRFSAERTGGSVSTLTIQRTQQEDSAVYLCASSFQGDGEAFFGQGTRLTVV.

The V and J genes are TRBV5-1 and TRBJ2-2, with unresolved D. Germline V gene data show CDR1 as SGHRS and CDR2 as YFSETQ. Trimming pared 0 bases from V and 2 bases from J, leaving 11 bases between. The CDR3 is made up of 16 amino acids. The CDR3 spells CASSLVTLSNTGELFF. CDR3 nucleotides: TGCGCCAGCAGCTTGGTGACATTATCTAACACCGGGGAGCTGTTTTTT.

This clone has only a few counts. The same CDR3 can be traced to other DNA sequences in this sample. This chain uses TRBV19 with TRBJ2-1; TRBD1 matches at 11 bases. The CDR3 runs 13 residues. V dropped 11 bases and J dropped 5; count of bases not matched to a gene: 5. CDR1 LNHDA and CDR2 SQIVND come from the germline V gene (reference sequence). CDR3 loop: CASRDRGNNEQFF. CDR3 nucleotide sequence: TGTGCCTCCCGGGACAGGGGGAACAATGAGCAGTTCTTC.

The chain's CDR3 is CASSPRDRGDIQYF. The CDR3 DNA sequence: TGTGCCAGCAGTCCCAGGGACAGGGGAGACATTCAGTACTTC. The chain combines TRBV9 with TRBJ2-4, with 10 bases aligning to TRBD1. The CDR3 consists of 14 residues. Germline values: CDR1 SGDLS, CDR2 YYNGEE. The V gene end was trimmed by 5 bases and the J gene end by 8 bases; junction bases not matched to a gene: 7.

For the CDR3, the DNA is TGTGCCAGTAGTATGCAGGGCACAGATACGCAGTATTTT. Its translation is CASSMQGTDTQYF. The rearrangement uses TRBV19 and TRBJ2-3, with no clear D. The CDR3 extends over 13 amino acids. Germline V gives CDR1 LNHDA, CDR2 SQIVND (reference sequence). V was clipped by 3 bases and J by 1 base, with 5 bases between them.

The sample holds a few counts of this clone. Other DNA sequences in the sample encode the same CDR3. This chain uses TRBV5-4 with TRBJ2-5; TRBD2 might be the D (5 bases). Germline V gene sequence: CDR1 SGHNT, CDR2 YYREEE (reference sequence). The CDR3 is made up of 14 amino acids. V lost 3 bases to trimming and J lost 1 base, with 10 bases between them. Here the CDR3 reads CASSSGSSQETQYF. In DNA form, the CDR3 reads TGTGCCAGCAGCTCGGGGTCTAGCCAAGAGACCCAGTACTTC. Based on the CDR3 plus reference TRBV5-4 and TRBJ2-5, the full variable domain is ETGVTQSPTHLIKTRGQQVTLRCSSQSGHNTVSWYQQALGQGPQFIFQYYREEENGRGNFPPRFSGLQFPNYSSELNVNALELDDSALYLCASSSGSSQETQYFGPGTRLLVL.

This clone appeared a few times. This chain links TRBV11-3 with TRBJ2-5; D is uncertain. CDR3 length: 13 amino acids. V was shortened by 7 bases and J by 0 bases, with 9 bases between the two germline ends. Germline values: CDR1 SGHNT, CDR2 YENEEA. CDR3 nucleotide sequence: TGTGCCAGCACAGGCGGCAACCAAGAGACCCAGTACTTC. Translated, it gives CASTGGNQETQYF.

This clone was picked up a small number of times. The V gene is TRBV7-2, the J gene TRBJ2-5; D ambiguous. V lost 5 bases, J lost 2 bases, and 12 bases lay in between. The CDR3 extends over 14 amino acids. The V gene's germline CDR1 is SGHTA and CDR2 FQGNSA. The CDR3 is CASSRTRRQETQYF. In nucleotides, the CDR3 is TGTGCCAGCAGCCGGACCCGCCGACAAGAGACCCAGTACTTC.

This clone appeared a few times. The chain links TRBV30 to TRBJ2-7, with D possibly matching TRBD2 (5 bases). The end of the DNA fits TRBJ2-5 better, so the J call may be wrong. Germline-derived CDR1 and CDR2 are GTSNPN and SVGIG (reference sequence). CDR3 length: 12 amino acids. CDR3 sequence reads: CAWRWRRETQYF. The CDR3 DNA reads TGTGCCTGGAGGTGGCGGAGGGAGACCCAGTACTTC.

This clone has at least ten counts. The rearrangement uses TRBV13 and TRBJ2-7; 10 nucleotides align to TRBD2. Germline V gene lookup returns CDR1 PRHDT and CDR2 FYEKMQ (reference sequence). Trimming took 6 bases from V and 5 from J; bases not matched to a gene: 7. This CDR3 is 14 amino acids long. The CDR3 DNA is TGTGCCAGCAGACAAGCGGGAGGGCCGCACGAGCAGTACTTC. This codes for CASRQAGGPHEQYF.

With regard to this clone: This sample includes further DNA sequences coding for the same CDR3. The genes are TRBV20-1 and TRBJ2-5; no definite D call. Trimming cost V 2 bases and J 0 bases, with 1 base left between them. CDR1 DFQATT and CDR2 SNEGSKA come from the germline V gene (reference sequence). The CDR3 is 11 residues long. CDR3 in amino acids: CSARYQETQYF. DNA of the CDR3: TGCAGTGCTAGATACCAAGAGACCCAGTACTTC.

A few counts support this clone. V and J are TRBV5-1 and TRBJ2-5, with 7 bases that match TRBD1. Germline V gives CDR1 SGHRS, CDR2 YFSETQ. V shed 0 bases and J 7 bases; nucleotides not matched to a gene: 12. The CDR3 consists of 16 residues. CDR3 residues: CASSLDQRDSRSTQYF. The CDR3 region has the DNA TGCGCCAGCAGCTTGGACCAACGGGACAGCCGATCGACCCAGTACTTC.

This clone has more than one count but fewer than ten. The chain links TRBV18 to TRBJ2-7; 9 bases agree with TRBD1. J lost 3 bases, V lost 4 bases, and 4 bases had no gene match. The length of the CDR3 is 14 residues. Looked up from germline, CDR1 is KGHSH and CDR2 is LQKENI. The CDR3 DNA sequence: TGTGCCAGCTCACAGGGACAGGGTGGCTACGAGCAGTACTTC. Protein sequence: CASSQGQGGYEQYF.